Below, 2 T cell receptor beta chains from the same sample are listed, as sequenced in a study of shared clonotypes between healthy human individuals. Clones were read by immunoSEQ multiplex PCR, and TCRdb kept only the in-frame ones, dropping some. Seen here are hundreds of thousands of clones, around 67% observed once, and the top ten hold more than 1.5%. Sequencing was carried out using memory CD4+ T cells sorted from blood. Subset defined: CD45RA-negative fraction. These receptor sequences come from a woman aged 25 to 39 in good health.

This chain joins TRBV2 and TRBJ1-5, with a tentative D call TRBD1 (6 bases). V gave up 5 bases and J gave up 3 bases, with 14 bases separating them. CDR3 length: 15 amino acids. Germline CDR1 SNHLY, CDR2 FYNNEI. CDR3 bases: TGTGCCAGCAGTTCTACGGACAGTTCCAATCAGCCCCAGCATTTT. The encoded protein is CASSSTDSSNQPQHF.

The rearrangement links TRBV10-3 to TRBJ2-3; 7 bases line up with TRBD1. Germline trimming cut 4 bases from V and 0 bases from J; bases unmatched to any gene: 7. CDR1 and CDR2 (germline): ENHRY, SYGVKD. This CDR3 has 16 amino acids. The CDR3 sequence is CAISGSTGVSTDTQYF. In nucleotides, the CDR3 is TGTGCCATCAGTGGATCTACAGGGGTCAGCACAGATACGCAGTATTTT.